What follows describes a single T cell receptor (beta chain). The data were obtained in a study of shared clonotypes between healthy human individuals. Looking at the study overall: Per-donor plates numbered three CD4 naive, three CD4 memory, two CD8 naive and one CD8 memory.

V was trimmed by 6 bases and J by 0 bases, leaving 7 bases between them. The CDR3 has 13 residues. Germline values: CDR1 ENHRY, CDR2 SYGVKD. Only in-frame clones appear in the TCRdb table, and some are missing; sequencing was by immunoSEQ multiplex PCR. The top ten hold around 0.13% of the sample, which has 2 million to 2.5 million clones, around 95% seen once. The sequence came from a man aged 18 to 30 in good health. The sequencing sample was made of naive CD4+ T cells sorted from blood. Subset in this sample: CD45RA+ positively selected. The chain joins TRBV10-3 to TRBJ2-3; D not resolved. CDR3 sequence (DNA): TGTGCCATCAGCATGGGGAGCACAGATACGCAGTATTTT. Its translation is CAISMGSTDTQYF.